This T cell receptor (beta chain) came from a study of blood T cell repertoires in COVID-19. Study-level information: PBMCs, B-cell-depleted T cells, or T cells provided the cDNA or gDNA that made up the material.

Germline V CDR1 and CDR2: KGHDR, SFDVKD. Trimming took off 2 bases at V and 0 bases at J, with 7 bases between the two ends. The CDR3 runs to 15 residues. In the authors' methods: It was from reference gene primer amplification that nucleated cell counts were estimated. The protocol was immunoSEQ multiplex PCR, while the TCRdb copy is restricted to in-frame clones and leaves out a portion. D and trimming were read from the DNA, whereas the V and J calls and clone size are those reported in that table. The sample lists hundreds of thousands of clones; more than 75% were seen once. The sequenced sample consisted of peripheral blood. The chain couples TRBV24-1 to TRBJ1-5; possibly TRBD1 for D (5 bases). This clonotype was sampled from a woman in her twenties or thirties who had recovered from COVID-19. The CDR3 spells CATSDSQGSNQPQHF. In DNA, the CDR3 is TGTGCCACCAGTGATTCTCAGGGTAGCAATCAGCCCCAGCATTTT.